This T cell receptor (beta chain) was obtained from a study of CD8 T cells in Susac syndrome. Reverse transcription of about 0.5 to 1 ug RNA used random hexamers. Amplification of TCR beta CDR3 across 54 Vbeta and 13 Jbeta was performed with immunoSEQ multiplex PCR. Each CDR3 protein is one row after TCRdb ran MiXCR on the immunoSEQ multiplex PCR reads. The sample lists roughly 180,000 distinct CDR3 sequences, 85% to 95% occurring once. This clonotype was seen only a few times. The CDR3 sequence is 14 residues long. V lost 0 bases, J lost 1 base, and 5 bases lay in between. Germline V gives CDR1 SGHTA, CDR2 FQGNSA.

The source material was CD4+ T cells from PBMCs. The rearrangement uses TRBV7-2 and TRBJ2-3; D gene unclear. The source is a human donor in good health. CDR3 bases: TGTGCCAGCAGCTTAGCCCCTGGCACAGATACGCAGTATTTT. This encodes CASSLAPGTDTQYF.